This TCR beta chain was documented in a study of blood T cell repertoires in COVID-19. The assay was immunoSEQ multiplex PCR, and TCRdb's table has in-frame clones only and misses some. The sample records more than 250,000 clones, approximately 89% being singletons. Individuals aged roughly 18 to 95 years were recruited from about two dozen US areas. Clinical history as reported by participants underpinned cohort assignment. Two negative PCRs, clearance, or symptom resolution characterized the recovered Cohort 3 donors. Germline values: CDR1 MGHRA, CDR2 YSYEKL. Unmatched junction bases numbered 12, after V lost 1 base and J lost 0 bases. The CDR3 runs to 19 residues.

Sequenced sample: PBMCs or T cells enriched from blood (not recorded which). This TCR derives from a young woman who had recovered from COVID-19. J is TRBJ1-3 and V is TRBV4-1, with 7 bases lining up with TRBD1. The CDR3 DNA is TGCGCCAGCAGCCAAGCGCCCTCGGGACAGTTCAGCTCTGGAAACACCATATATTTT. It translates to CASSQAPSGQFSSGNTIYF.